One sample yielded the 9 T cell receptor beta chains listed below, sequenced in a study of cytomegalovirus exposure and HLA in healthy donors. It was with 60 Vbeta and 13 Jbeta primers that the PCR ran. The table came from immunoSEQ multiplex PCR; TCRdb's copy has only in-frame clones and leaves some out. Among 160,000 or so clones listed, 79% were seen once. Sequencing was carried out using PBMCs. The source is a woman aged 40 to 55 in good health and CMV-seronegative.

The CDR3 is CSVTGQGAKGYTF. The CDR3 DNA follows: TGCAGCGTGACGGGACAGGGGGCGAAAGGCTACACCTTC. The V and J genes are TRBV29-1 and TRBJ1-2; 12 bases match TRBD1. Per germline, CDR1 SQVTM and CDR2 ANQGSEA. CDR3 length: 13 amino acids. V trimming: 6 bases; J trimming: 8 bases; junction bases outside the gene matches: 7.

The chain joins TRBV7-2 to TRBJ1-2; D is possibly TRBD1 (5 bases). The CDR3 spans 14 residues. The germline gives CDR1 SGHTA, CDR2 FQGNSA. V lost 0 bases and J 7 bases, leaving 12 bases between the germline ends. The CDR3 DNA follows: TGTGCCAGCAGCTTAGCCCAGGGCGCGACTGGCTACACCTTC. It is translated as CASSLAQGATGYTF.

The chain has TRBV5-4 and TRBJ2-5; TRBD2 is a possible D gene (7 bases). Germline values: CDR1 SGHNT, CDR2 YYREEE (reference sequence). The CDR3 is 15 amino acids. V dropped 1 base and J dropped 5 bases, with 15 bases sitting between them. The CDR3 sequence: CASSLQGPAGETQYF. The CDR3 region has the DNA TGTGCCAGCAGCTTGCAGGGGCCAGCGGGGGAGACCCAGTACTTC.

This chain connects TRBV11-3 to TRBJ1-4; D gene unclear. The CDR3 loop spans 17 amino acids. Per germline, CDR1 SGHNT and CDR2 YENEEA. V lost 5 bases to trimming and J lost 7 bases, with 23 bases between them. The CDR3 sequence: CASSPHRGGRSSEKLFF. The CDR3 coding sequence is TGTGCCAGCAGCCCCCACCGGGGAGGGAGGTCCAGTGAAAAACTGTTTTTT.

This chain joins TRBV28 and TRBJ2-3; tentative D call: TRBD2 (5 bases). CDR1 MDHEN and CDR2 SYDVKM come from the germline V gene. Trimming pared 2 bases from V and 1 base from J, leaving 10 bases between. The CDR3 length is 15 residues. The CDR3 region is CASSLRSGGTDTQYF. The CDR3 DNA is TGTGCCAGCAGTTTAAGAAGCGGAGGCACAGATACGCAGTATTTT.

CDR3 region: CASSLEPGQGRLGAEAFF. The DNA of the CDR3 is TGCGCCAGCAGCTTGGAACCGGGACAGGGCCGTTTGGGCGCTGAAGCTTTCTTT. V is TRBV5-1 and J is TRBJ1-1; 9 bases align to TRBD1. The germline V gene encodes CDR1 SGHRS and CDR2 YFSETQ. CDR3 size: 18 residues. V dropped 0 bases and J dropped 6; count of bases not matched to a gene: 15.

This clone came up a few times. The gene calls are TRBV28 and TRBJ2-3; the D is unclear. Trimming stripped 4 bases from V and 4 bases from J, with 12 bases between. The germline V gene encodes CDR1 MDHEN and CDR2 SYDVKM. The CDR3 totals 14 residues. The CDR3 is CASSSPGESDTQYF. DNA for the CDR3: TGTGCCAGCAGTTCGCCAGGCGAGTCAGATACGCAGTATTTT. The entire variable domain, with the rest obtained from reference TRBV28 and TRBJ2-3, is as follows: DVKVTQSSRYLVKRTGEKVFLECVQDMDHENMFWYRQDPGLGLRLIYFSYDVKMKEKGDIPEGYSVSREKKERFSLILESASTNQTSMYLCASSSPGESDTQYFGPGTRLTVL.

This clone came up once. The J gene is TRBJ1-2, the V gene TRBV5-4, with D possibly matching TRBD1 (6 bases). The CDR3 sequence is 16 residues long. Trimming took off 0 bases at V and 0 bases at J, with 12 bases between the two ends. Germline V lookup: CDR1 SGHNT, CDR2 YYREEE (reference sequence). DNA for the CDR3: TGTGCCAGCAGCTTGGGGGCGGGGGCAACTAACTATGGCTACACCTTC. Its protein is CASSLGAGATNYGYTF.

This clone has only one observation. The chain's CDR3 is CASSLAGVLADTQYF. CDR3 sequence (DNA): TGCGCCAGCAGCTTGGCAGGGGTATTGGCAGATACGCAGTATTTT. The chain is built from TRBV5-1 and TRBJ2-3; D is perhaps TRBD1 (6 bases). This CDR3 has 15 amino acids. Trimming removed 0 bases from V and 4 bases from J, with 12 bases in between. CDR1 is SGHRS, CDR2 YFSETQ, per germline.